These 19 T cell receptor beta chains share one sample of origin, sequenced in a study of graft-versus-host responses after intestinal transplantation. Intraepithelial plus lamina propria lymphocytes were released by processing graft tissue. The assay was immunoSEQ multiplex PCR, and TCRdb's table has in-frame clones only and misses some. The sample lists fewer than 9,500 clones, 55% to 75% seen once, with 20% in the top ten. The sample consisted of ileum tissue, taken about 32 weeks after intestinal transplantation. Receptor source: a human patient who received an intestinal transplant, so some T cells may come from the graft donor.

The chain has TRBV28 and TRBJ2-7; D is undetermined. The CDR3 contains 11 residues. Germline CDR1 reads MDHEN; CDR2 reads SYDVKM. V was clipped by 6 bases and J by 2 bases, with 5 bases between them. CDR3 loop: CASSDPYEQYV. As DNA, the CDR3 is TGTGCCAGCAGCGACCCCTACGAGCAGTACGTC.

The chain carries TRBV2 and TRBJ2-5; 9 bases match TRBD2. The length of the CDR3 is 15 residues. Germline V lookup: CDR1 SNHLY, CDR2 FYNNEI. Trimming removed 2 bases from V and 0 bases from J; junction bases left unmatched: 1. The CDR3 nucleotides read TGTGCCAGCAGTGAACTAGCGGGGTACCAAGAGACCCAGTACTTC. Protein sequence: CASSELAGYQETQYF.

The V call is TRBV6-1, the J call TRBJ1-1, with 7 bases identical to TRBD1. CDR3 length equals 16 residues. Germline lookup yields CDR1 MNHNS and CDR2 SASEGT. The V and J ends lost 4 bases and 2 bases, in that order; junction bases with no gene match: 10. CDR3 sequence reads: CASSGGPGQTNTEAFF. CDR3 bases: TGTGCCAGCAGTGGGGGTCCGGGACAGACAAACACTGAAGCTTTCTTT.

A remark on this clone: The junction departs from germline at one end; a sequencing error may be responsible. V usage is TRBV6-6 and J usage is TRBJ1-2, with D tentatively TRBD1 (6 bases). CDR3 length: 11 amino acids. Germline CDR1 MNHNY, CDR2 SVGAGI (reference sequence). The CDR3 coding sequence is TGTGCCAGCAGTTCTCGGGGGCAGGCCGTGTTC. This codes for CASSSRGQAVF.

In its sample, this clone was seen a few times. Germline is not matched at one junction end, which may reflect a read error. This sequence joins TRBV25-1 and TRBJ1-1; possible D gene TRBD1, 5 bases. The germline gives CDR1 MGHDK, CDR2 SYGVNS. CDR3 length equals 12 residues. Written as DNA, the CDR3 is TGTGCCAGCGGTGACCCCGGGACGGGAGCTTTCTTT. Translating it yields CASGDPGTGAFF.

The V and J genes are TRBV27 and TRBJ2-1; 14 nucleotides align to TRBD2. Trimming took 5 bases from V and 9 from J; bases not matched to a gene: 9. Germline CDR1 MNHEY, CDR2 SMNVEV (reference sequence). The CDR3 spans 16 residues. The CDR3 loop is CASSTQTSGGAGEQFF. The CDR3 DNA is TGTGCCAGCAGTACCCAGACTAGCGGGGGGGCCGGTGAGCAGTTCTTC.

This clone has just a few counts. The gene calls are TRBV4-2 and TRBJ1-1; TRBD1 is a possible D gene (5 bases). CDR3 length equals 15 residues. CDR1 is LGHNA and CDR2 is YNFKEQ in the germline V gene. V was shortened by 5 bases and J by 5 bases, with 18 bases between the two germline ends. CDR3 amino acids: CASSEAQGSGTEAFF. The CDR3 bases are TGTGCCAGCAGCGAAGCCCAGGGTTCGGGAACTGAAGCTTTCTTT.

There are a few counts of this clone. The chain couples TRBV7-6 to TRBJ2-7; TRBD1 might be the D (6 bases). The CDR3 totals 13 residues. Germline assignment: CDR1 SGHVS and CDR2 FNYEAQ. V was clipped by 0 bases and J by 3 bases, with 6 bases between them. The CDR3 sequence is CASSLAGGYEQYV. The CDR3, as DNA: TGTGCCAGCAGCTTAGCAGGGGGCTACGAGCAGTACGTC.

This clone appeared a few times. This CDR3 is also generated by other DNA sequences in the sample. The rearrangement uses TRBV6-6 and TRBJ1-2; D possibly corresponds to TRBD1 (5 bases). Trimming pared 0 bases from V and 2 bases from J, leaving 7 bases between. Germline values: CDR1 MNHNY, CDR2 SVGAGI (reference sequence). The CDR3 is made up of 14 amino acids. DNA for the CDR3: TGTGCCAGCAGTTACTCGAAGGGGAACTATGGCTACACCTTC. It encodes CASSYSKGNYGYTF.

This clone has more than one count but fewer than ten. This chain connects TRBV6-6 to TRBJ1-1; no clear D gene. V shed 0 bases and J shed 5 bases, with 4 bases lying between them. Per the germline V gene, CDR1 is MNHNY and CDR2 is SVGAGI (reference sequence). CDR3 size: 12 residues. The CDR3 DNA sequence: TGTGCCAGCAGTTACTCAGTAACTGAAGCTTTCTTT. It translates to CASSYSVTEAFF.

The CDR3 region is CAREGAPLNEQYV. The CDR3 DNA follows: TGTGCCCGGGAGGGGGCTCCCCTCAACGAGCAGTACGTC. The V gene is TRBV19, the J gene TRBJ2-7, with a weak D call TRBD2 (8 bases). The CDR3 is made up of 13 amino acids. Germline loops: CDR1 LNHDA, CDR2 SQIVND (reference sequence). The V end lost 11 bases, the J end lost 5 bases, and 19 bases lay between the germline ends.

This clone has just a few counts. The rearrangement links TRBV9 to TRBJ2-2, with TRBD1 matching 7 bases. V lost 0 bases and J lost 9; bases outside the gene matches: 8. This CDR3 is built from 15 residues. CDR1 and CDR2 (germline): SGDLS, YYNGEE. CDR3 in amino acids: CASSVGQGKTWELFF. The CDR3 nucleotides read TGTGCCAGCAGCGTAGGACAGGGCAAGACGTGGGAGCTGTTTTTT. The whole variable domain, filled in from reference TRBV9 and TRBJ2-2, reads DSGVTQTPKHLITATGQRVTLRCSPRSGDLSVYWYQQSLDQGLQFLIQYYNGEERAKGNILERFSAQQFPDLHSELNLSSLELGDSALYFCASSVGQGKTWELFFGEGSRLTVL.

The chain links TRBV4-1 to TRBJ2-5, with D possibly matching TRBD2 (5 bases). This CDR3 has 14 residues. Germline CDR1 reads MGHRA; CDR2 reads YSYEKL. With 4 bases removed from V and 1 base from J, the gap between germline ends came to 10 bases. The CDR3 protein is CASSLEGFQETQYF. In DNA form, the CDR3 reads TGCGCCAGCAGCCTAGAGGGATTCCAAGAGACCCAGTACTTC.

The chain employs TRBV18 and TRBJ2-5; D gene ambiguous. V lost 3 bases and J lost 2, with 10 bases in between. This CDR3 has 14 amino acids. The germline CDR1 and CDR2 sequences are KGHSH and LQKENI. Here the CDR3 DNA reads TGTGCCAGCTCACCGGTTAACACGCAAGAGACCCAGTACTTC. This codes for CASSPVNTQETQYF.

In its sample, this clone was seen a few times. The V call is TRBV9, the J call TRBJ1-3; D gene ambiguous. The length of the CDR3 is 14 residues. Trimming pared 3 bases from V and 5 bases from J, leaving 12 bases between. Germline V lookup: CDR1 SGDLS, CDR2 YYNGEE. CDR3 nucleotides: TGTGCCAGCAGCGATGCCGCTGATCGAAACACCATATATTTT. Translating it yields CASSDAADRNTIYF. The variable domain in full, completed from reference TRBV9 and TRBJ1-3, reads DSGVTQTPKHLITATGQRVTLRCSPRSGDLSVYWYQQSLDQGLQFLIQYYNGEERAKGNILERFSAQQFPDLHSELNLSSLELGDSALYFCASSDAADRNTIYFGEGSWLTVV.

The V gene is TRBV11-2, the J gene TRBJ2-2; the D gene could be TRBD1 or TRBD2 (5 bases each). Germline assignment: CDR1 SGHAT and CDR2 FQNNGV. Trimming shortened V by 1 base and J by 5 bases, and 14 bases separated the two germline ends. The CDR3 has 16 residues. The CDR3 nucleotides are TGTGCCAGCAGCTTAGTTAGGGGACGAGGAACCGGGGAGCTGTTTTTT. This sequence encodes CASSLVRGRGTGELFF.

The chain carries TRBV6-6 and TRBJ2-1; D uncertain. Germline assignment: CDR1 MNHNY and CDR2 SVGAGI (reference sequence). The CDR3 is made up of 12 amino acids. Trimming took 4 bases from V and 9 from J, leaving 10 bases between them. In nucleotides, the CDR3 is TGTGCCAGCAGTTCGGGTCTGGGTGAGCAGTTCTTC. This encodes CASSSGLGEQFF.

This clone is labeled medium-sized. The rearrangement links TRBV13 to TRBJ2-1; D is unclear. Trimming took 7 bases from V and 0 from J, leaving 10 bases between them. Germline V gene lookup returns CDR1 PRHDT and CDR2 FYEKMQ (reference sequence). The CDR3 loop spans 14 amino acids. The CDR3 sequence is CASKPWSSYNEQFF. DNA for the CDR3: TGTGCCAGCAAGCCATGGAGCTCCTACAATGAGCAGTTCTTC.

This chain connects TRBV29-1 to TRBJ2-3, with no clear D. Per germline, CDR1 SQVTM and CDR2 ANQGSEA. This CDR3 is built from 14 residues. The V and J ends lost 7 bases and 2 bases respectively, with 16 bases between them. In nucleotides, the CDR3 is TGCAGCGCTGACGACCAGCCCTCCACAGATACGCAGTATTTT. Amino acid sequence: CSADDQPSTDTQYF.